This TCR beta chain derives from a study of shared clonotypes between healthy human individuals. The germline V and J ends were trimmed by 7 bases and 9 bases, with 22 bases remaining between them. This CDR3 has 15 residues. Germline V lookup: CDR1 SGHRS, CDR2 YFSETQ. Clones were sequenced by immunoSEQ multiplex PCR, and TCRdb holds only the in-frame ones, with some missing. The data hold over a million clones, with roughly 96% observed a single time. This sequence was found in a man aged 25 to 40 in good health. The sample taken for sequencing was naive CD4+ T cells sorted from blood. The subset: CD45RA+ positively selected. The rearrangement joins TRBV5-1 to TRBJ1-4; perhaps TRBD1 as D (5 bases). The CDR3 sequence is CASGKDGGTGQKLFF. The DNA of the CDR3 is TGCGCCAGCGGCAAAGACGGGGGGACCGGGCAAAAACTGTTTTTT.